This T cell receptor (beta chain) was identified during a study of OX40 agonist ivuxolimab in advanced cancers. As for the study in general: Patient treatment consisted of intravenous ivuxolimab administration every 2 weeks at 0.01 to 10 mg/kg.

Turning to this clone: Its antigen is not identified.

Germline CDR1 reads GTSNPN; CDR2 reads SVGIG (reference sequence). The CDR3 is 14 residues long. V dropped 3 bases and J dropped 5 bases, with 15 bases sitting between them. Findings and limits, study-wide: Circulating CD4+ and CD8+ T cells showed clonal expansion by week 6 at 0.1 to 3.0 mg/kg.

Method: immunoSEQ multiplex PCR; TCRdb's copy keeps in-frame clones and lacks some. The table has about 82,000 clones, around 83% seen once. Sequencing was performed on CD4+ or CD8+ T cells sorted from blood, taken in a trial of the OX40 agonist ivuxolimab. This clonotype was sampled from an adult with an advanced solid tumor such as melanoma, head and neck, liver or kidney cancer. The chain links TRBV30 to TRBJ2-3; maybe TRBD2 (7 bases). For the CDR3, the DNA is TGTGCCTGGAGGTTGGCGGGGGCGGGAGATACGCAGTATTTT. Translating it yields CAWRLAGAGDTQYF.